This T cell receptor (beta chain) emerged from a study of OX40 agonist ivuxolimab in advanced cancers. Findings of the study overall: At 0.1 to 3.0 mg/kg and by week 6, CD4+ and CD8+ T cells in the blood had expanded clonally. Relatively little clonal expansion, among the lowest observed, appeared in partial responders at 0.1-3.0 mg/kg. Compared with CD4+, CD8+ T cells on average had more expanded clones.

The data were produced by immunoSEQ multiplex PCR, yet TCRdb's version contains in-frame clones alone and is incomplete. The repertoire holds roughly 79,000 clones, under 85% seen once, with approximately 0.51% in the top ten. About this clone: Antigen unknown.

V shed 5 bases and J 2 bases; nucleotides not matched to a gene: 9. The CDR3 loop spans 15 amino acids. Germline CDR1 SGHTA, CDR2 FQGNSA. V usage is TRBV7-2 and J usage is TRBJ2-7; TRBD1 agrees at 7 bases. Sequenced here: CD4+ or CD8+ T cells sorted from blood, sampled in a trial of the OX40 agonist ivuxolimab. The sequence derives from an adult with an advanced solid tumor such as melanoma, head and neck, liver or kidney cancer. The DNA for the CDR3 is TGTGCCAGCAGCCTAAGGGACAGCTCGACCTACGAGCAGTACTTC. This codes for CASSLRDSSTYEQYF.